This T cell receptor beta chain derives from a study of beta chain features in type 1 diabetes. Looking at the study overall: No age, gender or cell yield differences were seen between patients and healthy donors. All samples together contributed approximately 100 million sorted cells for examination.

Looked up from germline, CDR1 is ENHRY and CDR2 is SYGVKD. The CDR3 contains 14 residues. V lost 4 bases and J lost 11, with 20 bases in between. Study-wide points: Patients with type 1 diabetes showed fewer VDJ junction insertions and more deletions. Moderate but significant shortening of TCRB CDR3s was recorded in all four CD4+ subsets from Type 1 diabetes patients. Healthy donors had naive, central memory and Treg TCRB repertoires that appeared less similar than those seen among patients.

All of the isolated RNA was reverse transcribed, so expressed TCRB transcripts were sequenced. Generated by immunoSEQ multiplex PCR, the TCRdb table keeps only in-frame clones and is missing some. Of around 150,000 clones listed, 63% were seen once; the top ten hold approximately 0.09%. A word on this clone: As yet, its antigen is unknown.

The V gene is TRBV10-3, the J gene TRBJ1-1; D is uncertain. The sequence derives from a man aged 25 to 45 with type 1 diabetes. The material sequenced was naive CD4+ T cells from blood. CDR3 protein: CAISALADKNAAFF. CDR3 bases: TGTGCCATCAGTGCTTTGGCCGATAAAAACGCGGCTTTCTTT.